One sample yielded the 18 T cell receptor beta chains listed below, sequenced in a study of cytomegalovirus exposure and HLA in healthy donors. The primer mix had 60 Vbeta and 13 Jbeta primers. Only in-frame clones appear in the TCRdb table, and some are missing; sequencing was by immunoSEQ multiplex PCR. The sample gives some 100,000 clones, 65% to 75% of which show up once; roughly 2% is in the top ten. The sample taken for sequencing was PBMCs. Receptor source: a middle-aged woman in good health and CMV-seronegative.

The chain joins TRBV6-5 to TRBJ1-2; weak D call: TRBD1 (5 bases). Germline CDR1 MNHEY, CDR2 SVGAGI. With 2 bases removed from V and 2 bases from J, the gap between germline ends came to 6 bases. The CDR3 sequence is 13 residues long. DNA of the CDR3: TGTGCCAGCAGTTACGCAGGGAACTATGGCTACACCTTC. Translating gives CASSYAGNYGYTF.

This chain links TRBV6-1 with TRBJ2-1; D not certain. V lost 7 bases and J 12 bases, leaving 25 bases between the germline ends. The CDR3 contains 15 residues. Germline V lookup: CDR1 MNHNS, CDR2 SASEGT. The CDR3 DNA reads as TGTGCCAGCACCTGGGTTGCGGTCCCAAACCGAGGGCAGTTCTTC. This codes for CASTWVAVPNRGQFF.

This chain uses TRBV30 with TRBJ1-2, with 12 positions matching TRBD1. There are 14 residues in the CDR3. Germline values: CDR1 GTSNPN, CDR2 SVGIG (reference sequence). Germline trimming cut 3 bases from V and 8 bases from J; bases unmatched to any gene: 7. The CDR3 nucleotides are TGTGCCTGGAGCTTGGGGACAGGGGGCCAGGGCTACACCTTC. Amino acids: CAWSLGTGGQGYTF.

In its sample, this clone was seen once. The genes are TRBV7-9 and TRBJ2-7, with D tentatively TRBD2 (6 bases). Germline-derived CDR1 and CDR2 are SEHNR and FQNEAQ (reference sequence). The CDR3 has 11 residues. Trimming stripped 4 bases from V and 6 bases from J, with 7 bases between. The chain's CDR3 is CASSYGSEQYF. CDR3 sequence (DNA): TGTGCCAGCAGCTACGGGAGCGAGCAGTACTTC.

The rearrangement links TRBV5-1 to TRBJ2-3, with a tentative D call TRBD2 (5 bases). Germline V gives CDR1 SGHRS, CDR2 YFSETQ. V was pared by 0 bases and J by 4 bases, with 12 bases between. CDR3 length: 15 residues. CDR3 residues: CASSLGEITADTQYF. Written as DNA, the CDR3 is TGCGCCAGCAGCTTGGGGGAGATAACAGCAGATACGCAGTATTTT.

This sequence joins TRBV4-3 and TRBJ2-2, with D maybe TRBD2 (5 bases). CDR3 length equals 17 residues. V dropped 0 bases and J dropped 1 base, with 12 bases sitting between them. Germline CDR1 is LGHNA and CDR2 is YSLEER. The CDR3 protein is CASSQDFRGLNTGELFF. The CDR3 bases are TGCGCCAGCAGCCAAGACTTCAGAGGGCTGAACACCGGGGAGCTGTTTTTT.

The chain joins TRBV5-4 to TRBJ2-1; 8 positions agree with TRBD2. V shed 7 bases and J 7 bases; nucleotides not matched to a gene: 7. This CDR3 contains 13 residues. CDR1 is SGHNT and CDR2 is YYREEE in the germline V gene (reference sequence). Here the CDR3 reads CASSGGRGNEQFF. CDR3 nucleotides: TGTGCCAGCTCGGGGGGGCGTGGGAATGAGCAGTTCTTC.

Comments on this clone: Relative to the germline gene, one junction end is altered; a read error may explain this. This CDR3 is also generated by other DNA sequences in the sample. The chain has TRBV25-1 and TRBJ1-6; D uncertain. The CDR3 loop spans 15 amino acids. Germline loops: CDR1 MGHDK, CDR2 SYGVNS. CDR3 sequence (DNA): TGTGCCAGCAGTGAATCCGGGTTCAATAATTCCCCCCTCCACTTT. This gives the protein CASSESGFNNSPLHF.

Only a few counts were recorded for this clone. The rearrangement links TRBV2 to TRBJ2-2; D is undetermined. V was pared by 0 bases and J by 0 bases, with 11 bases between. The CDR3 consists of 17 residues. Germline assignment: CDR1 SNHLY and CDR2 FYNNEI. The CDR3, as DNA: TGTGCCAGCAGTGAAGCGCTTGTGGGCGCGAACACCGGGGAGCTGTTTTTT. Translating gives CASSEALVGANTGELFF.

This chain connects TRBV30 to TRBJ2-7; possible D gene TRBD2, 6 bases. Deletions cut 2 bases from V and 0 bases from J, with 8 bases between. In germline, CDR1 is GTSNPN, CDR2 SVGIG (reference sequence). The CDR3 loop spans 13 amino acids. The CDR3 DNA sequence: TGTGCCTGGAGTCCGGACTACTCCTACGAGCAGTACTTC. Translating gives CAWSPDYSYEQYF.

This chain uses TRBV5-1 with TRBJ1-4; possible D gene TRBD1, 6 bases. The germline gives CDR1 SGHRS, CDR2 YFSETQ. V lost 0 bases and J 8 bases, leaving 14 bases between the germline ends. This CDR3 region has 15 residues. CDR3 amino acids: CASSLDGTPSEKLFF. As DNA, the CDR3 is TGCGCCAGCAGCTTGGACGGGACACCGAGCGAAAAACTGTTTTTT.

The gene calls are TRBV5-1 and TRBJ2-3, with 9 bases matching TRBD1. The CDR3 loop spans 14 amino acids. Germline V gene lookup returns CDR1 SGHRS and CDR2 YFSETQ. Unmatched junction bases numbered 9, after V lost 4 bases and J lost 9 bases. The CDR3 DNA is TGCGCCAGCAGCCCGGGACAGGGCGCCTACACGCAGTATTTT. Translated, it gives CASSPGQGAYTQYF.

V is TRBV28 and J is TRBJ2-7, with TRBD1 matching over 11 bases. The V gene end was trimmed by 6 bases and the J gene end by 0 bases; junction bases not matched to a gene: 4. This CDR3 contains 15 residues. The germline CDR1 and CDR2 sequences are MDHEN and SYDVKM. CDR3 region: CASSSGQGGSYEQYF. The CDR3 coding sequence is TGTGCCAGCAGCTCGGGACAGGGGGGCTCCTACGAGCAGTACTTC.

This chain uses TRBV28 with TRBJ2-7, with 15 bases fitting TRBD2. This CDR3 contains 18 residues. The V segment lost 5 bases and the J segment 2 bases; nucleotides outside the gene matches: 10. Germline values: CDR1 MDHEN, CDR2 SYDVKM. The CDR3 coding sequence is TGTGCCAGCAGTCTGAGGACTAGCGGGAGGGGATATCCCTACGAGCAGTACTTC. It yields the protein CASSLRTSGRGYPYEQYF.

The chain has TRBV19 and TRBJ1-1, with D possibly being TRBD1 (5 bases). This CDR3 has 13 amino acids. Germline CDR1 and CDR2: LNHDA and SQIVND (reference sequence). V was pared by 7 bases and J by 0 bases, with 9 bases between. The CDR3 DNA reads TGTGCCAGTAAGCAGGGCATGAACACTGAAGCTTTCTTT. This gives the protein CASKQGMNTEAFF.

The V gene is TRBV29-1, the J gene TRBJ2-7; 8 bases fit TRBD1. Germline CDR1 reads SQVTM; CDR2 reads ANQGSEA. V shed 3 bases and J 5 bases; nucleotides not matched to a gene: 6. The CDR3 covers 13 residues. The CDR3 region has the DNA TGCAGCGTTGACCGGACAGGGTCCAACGAGCAGTACTTC. Protein: CSVDRTGSNEQYF.

The V call is TRBV7-5, the J call TRBJ2-2; the table's TRBD2 call for D was not verified on the DNA. TRBV7-5 is termed a pseudogene. The CDR3 sequence is 21 residues long. The DNA for the CDR3 is TGTGCCAGAAGCCCAAGACTGCCGGGACTAGCGGGTCTTACACGCCCGCAGGAGCTGTTTTTT. Protein: CARSPRLPGLAGLTRPQELFF.

The genes are TRBV12-1 and TRBJ2-3; the table gives TRBD2 as D, unverified against the DNA. TRBV12-1 is a recognized pseudogene. This CDR3 comprises 15 residues. The CDR3 sequence is CASTPERGSHYTQYF. Written as DNA, the CDR3 is TGTGCCAGCACCCCGGAGCGGGGTTCCCACTATACGCAGTATTTT.